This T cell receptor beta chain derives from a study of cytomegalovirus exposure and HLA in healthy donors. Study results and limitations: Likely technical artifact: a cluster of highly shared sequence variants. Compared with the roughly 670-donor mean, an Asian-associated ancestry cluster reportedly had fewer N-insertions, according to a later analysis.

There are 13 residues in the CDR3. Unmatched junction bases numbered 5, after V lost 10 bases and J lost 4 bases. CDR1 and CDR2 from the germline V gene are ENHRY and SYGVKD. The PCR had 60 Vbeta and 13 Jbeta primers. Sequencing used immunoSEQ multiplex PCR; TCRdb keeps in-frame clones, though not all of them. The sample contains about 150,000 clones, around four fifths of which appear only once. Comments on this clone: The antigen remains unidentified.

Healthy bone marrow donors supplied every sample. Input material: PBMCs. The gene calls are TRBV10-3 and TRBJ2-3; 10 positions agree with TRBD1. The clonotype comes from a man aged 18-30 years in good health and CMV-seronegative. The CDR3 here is CATGQGEADTQYF. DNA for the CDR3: TGTGCCACCGGACAGGGGGAGGCAGATACGCAGTATTTT.